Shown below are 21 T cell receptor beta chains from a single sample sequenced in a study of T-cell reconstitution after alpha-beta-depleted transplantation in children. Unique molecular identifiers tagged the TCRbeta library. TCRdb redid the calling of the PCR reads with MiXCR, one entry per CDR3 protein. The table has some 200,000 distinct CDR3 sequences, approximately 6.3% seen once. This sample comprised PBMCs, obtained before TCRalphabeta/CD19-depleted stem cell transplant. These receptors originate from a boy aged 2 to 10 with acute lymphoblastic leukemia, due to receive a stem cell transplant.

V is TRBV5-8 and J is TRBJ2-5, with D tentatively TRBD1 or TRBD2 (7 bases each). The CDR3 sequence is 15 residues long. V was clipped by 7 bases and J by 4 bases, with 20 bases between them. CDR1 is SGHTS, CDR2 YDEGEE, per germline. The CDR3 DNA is TGTGCCAGCGGCTACAGGGGAGGGTCGGGAGAGACCCAGTACTTC. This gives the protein CASGYRGGSGETQYF.

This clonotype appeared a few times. The CDR3: CASSLLAGAPQETQYF. The CDR3 DNA reads TGTGCCAGCAGCTTATTAGCGGGAGCCCCCCAAGAGACCCAGTACTTC. The rearrangement uses TRBV7-2 and TRBJ2-5; 9 bases are a match to TRBD2. The CDR3 runs to 16 residues. Looked up from germline, CDR1 is SGHTA and CDR2 is FQGNSA. J gave up 1 base and V 2 bases, and 5 bases lay outside the gene matches. Supplemented by reference TRBV7-2 and TRBJ2-5, the full variable domain reads GAGVSQSPSNKVTEKGKDVELRCDPISGHTALYWYRQSLGQGLEFLIYFQGNSAPDKSGLPSDRFSAERTGGSVSTLTIQRTQQEDSAVYLCASSLLAGAPQETQYFGPGTRLLVL.

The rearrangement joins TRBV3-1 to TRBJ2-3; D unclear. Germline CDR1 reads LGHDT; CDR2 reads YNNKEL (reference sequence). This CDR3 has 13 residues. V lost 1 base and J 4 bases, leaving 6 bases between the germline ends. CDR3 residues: CASSQGSADTQYF. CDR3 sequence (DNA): TGTGCCAGCAGCCAAGGGTCCGCAGATACGCAGTATTTT.

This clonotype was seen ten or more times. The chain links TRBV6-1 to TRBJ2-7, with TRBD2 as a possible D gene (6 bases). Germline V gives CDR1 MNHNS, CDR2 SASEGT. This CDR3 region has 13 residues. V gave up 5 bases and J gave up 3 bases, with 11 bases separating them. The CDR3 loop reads CASSPRGGYEQYF. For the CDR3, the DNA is TGTGCCAGCAGTCCACGGGGAGGCTACGAGCAGTACTTC.

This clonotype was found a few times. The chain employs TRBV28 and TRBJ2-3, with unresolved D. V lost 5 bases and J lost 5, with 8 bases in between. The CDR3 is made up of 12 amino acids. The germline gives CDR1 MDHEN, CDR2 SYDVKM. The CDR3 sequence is CASSQGEDTQYF. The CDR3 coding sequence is TGTGCCAGCAGTCAAGGTGAAGATACGCAGTATTTT. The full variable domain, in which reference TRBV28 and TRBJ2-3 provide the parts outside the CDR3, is DVKVTQSSRYLVKRTGEKVFLECVQDMDHENMFWYRQDPGLGLRLIYFSYDVKMKEKGDIPEGYSVSREKKERFSLILESASTNQTSMYLCASSQGEDTQYFGPGTRLTVL.

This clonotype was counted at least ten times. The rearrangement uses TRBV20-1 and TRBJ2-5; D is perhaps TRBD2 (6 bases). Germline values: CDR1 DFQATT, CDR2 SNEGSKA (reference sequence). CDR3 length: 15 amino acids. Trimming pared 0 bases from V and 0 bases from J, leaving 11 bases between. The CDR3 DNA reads TGCAGTGCTAGAGATGTGACTAGGTACCAAGAGACCCAGTACTTC. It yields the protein CSARDVTRYQETQYF.

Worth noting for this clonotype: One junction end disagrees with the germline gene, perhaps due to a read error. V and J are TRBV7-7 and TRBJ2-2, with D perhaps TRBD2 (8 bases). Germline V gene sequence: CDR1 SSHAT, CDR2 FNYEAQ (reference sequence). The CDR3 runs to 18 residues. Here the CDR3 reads CASSPQQGQRGSTGELFF. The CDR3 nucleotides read TGTGCTAGCAGCCCACAACAGGGACAGCGGGGGTCCACCGGGGAGCTGTTTTTT.

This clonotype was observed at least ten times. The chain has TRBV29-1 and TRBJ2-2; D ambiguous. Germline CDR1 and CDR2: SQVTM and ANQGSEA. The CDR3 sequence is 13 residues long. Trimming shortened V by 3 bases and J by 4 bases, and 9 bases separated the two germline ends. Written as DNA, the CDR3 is TGCAGCGTTGACTCGTTGGGCACCGGGGAGCTGTTTTTT. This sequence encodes CSVDSLGTGELFF.

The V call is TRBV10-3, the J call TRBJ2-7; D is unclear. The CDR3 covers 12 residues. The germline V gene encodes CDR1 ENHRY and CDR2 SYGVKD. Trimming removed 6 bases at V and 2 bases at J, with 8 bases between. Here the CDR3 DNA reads TGTGCCATCAGGACGACTCCCTACGAGCAGTACTTC. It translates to CAIRTTPYEQYF.

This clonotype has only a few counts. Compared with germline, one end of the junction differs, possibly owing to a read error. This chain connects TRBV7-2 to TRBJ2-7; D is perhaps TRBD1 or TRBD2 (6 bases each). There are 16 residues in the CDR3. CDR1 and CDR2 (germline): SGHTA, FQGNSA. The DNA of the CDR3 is TGTGCCAGCAGCTTAGCTGGGGGGCGTTACTCCTACGAGCAGTACTGG. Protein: CASSLAGGRYSYEQYW.

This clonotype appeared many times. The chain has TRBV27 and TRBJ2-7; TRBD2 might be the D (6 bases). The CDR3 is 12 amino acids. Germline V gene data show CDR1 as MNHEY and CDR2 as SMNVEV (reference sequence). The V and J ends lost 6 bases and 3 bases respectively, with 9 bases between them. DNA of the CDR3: TGTGCCAGCAGGGGACTCAACTACGAGCAGTACTTC. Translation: CASRGLNYEQYF.

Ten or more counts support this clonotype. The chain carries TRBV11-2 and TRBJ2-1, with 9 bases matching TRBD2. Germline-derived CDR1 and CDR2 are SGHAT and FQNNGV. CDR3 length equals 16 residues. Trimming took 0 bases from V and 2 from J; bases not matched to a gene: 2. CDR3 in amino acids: CASSLDGTSPYNEQFF. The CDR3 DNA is TGTGCCAGCAGCTTAGATGGGACTAGCCCCTACAATGAGCAGTTCTTC.

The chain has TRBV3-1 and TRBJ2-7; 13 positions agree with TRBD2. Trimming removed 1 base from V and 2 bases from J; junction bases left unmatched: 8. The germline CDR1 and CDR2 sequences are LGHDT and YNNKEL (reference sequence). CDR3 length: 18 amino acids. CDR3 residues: CASSQVVELAGGTYEQYF. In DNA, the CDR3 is TGTGCCAGCAGCCAAGTAGTGGAACTAGCGGGAGGGACCTACGAGCAGTACTTC.

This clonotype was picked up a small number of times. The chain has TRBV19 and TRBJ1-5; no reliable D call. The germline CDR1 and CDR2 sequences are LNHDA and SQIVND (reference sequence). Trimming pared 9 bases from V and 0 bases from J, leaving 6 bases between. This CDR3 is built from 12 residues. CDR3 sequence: CASGDSNQPQHF. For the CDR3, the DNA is TGTGCCAGCGGAGATAGCAATCAGCCCCAGCATTTT.

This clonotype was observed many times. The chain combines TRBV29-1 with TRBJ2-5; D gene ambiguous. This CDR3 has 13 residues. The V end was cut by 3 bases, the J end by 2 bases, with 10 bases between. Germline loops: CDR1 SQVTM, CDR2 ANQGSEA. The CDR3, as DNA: TGCAGCGTTGACGACTGGGTTCAAGAGACCCAGTACTTC. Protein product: CSVDDWVQETQYF.

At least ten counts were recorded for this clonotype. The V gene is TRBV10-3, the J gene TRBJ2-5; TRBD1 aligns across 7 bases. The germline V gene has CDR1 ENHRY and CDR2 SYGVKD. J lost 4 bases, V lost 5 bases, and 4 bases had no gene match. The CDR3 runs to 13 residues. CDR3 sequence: CAISRTGRETQYF. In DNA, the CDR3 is TGTGCCATCAGTAGGACAGGTAGAGAGACCCAGTACTTC.

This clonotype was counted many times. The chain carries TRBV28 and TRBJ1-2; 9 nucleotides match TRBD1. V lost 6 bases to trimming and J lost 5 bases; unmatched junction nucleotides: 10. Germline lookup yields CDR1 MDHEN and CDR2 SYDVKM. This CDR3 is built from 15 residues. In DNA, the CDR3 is TGTGCCAGCAGCCGGGACAGGGCCGCCAATTATGGCTACACCTTC. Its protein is CASSRDRAANYGYTF.

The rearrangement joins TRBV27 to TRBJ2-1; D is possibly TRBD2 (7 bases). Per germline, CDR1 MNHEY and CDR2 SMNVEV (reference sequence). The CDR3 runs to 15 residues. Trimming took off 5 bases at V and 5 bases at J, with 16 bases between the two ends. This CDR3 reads CASSPTGGGNNEQFF. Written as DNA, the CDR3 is TGTGCCAGCAGTCCCACCGGCGGGGGCAACAATGAGCAGTTCTTC.

This chain's CDR3 is CSASGQIMNTEAFF. CDR3 bases: TGCAGTGCTAGTGGACAAATCATGAACACTGAAGCTTTCTTT. V and J are TRBV20-1 and TRBJ1-1, with a possible D match to TRBD1 (5 bases). V lost 3 bases and J 0 bases, leaving 11 bases between the germline ends. This CDR3 is built from 14 residues. Germline-derived CDR1 and CDR2 are DFQATT and SNEGSKA (reference sequence).

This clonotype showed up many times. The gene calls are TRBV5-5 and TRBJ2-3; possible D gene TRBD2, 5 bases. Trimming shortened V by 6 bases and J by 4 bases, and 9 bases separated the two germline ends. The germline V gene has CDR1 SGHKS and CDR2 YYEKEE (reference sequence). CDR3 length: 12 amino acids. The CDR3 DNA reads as TGTGCCAGCATAGGAGGTCCAGATACGCAGTATTTT. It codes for CASIGGPDTQYF.

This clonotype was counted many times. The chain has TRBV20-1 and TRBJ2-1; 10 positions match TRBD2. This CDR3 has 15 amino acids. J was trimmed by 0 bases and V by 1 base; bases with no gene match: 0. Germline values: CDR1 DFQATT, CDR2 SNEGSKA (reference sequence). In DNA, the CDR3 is TGCAGTGCTAGAGGGACTAGCGGCTCCTACAATGAGCAGTTCTTC. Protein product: CSARGTSGSYNEQFF.